Presented here are 30 T cell receptor beta chains from one specimen sequenced in a study of blood T cells in healthy people across ages. Primers used in a second PCR of roughly 6 to 12 cycles were a sample-barcoded 5' primer and a J-beta primer mix. Via MiXCR, TCRdb re-called the 5' RACE reads, giving one row per CDR3 protein. The data hold about 650,000 distinct CDR3 sequences, with about a third observed a single time. Material for sequencing was blood. All receptors come from a woman at least 80 years old in good health.

The chain joins TRBV20-1 to TRBJ2-1; 11 positions agree with TRBD2. J gave up 3 bases and V 2 bases, and 15 bases lay outside the gene matches. This CDR3 has 19 amino acids. CDR1 and CDR2 from the germline V gene are DFQATT and SNEGSKA (reference sequence). CDR3 DNA: TGCAGTGCTAGATGGAGGTTTCGGCTAGCGGGGGGCCACTACAATGAGCAGTTCTTC. Translating it yields CSARWRFRLAGGHYNEQFF.

This clonotype has only a few counts. The chain uses TRBV20-1 and TRBJ1-1; D gene unclear. The CDR3 extends over 12 amino acids. The V gene lost 5 bases and the J gene lost 7 bases, with 14 bases spanning the gap. Germline V gene sequence: CDR1 DFQATT, CDR2 SNEGSKA (reference sequence). The CDR3 here is CSAAVKRLEAFF. The CDR3, as DNA: TGCAGTGCTGCCGTAAAAAGGCTTGAAGCTTTCTTT.

In regard to this clonotype: Given a much more abundant clone one base away, this may be a read error. The DNA for the CDR3 is TGTGCCAGCAGTTTAATTAGAGCTAGCGCAGATACGCAGTATTTT. It specifies CASSLIRASADTQYF. The chain employs TRBV28 and TRBJ2-3; a weak D match, TRBD2 (6 bases). CDR3 length: 15 residues. CDR1 and CDR2 from the germline V gene are MDHEN and SYDVKM. V dropped 2 bases and J dropped 4 bases, with 13 bases sitting between them.

The V gene is TRBV19, the J gene TRBJ2-3; D remains ambiguous. Trimming took off 5 bases at V and 4 bases at J, with 19 bases between the two ends. CDR1 is LNHDA and CDR2 is SQIVND in the germline V gene (reference sequence). The CDR3 is 16 residues long. CDR3 loop: CASSQRLSGGPDTQYF. The CDR3 DNA sequence: TGTGCCAGTAGTCAAAGGCTTTCGGGCGGACCAGATACGCAGTATTTT.

This clonotype occurred many times. This chain's CDR3 is CASSQDTTQETQYF. CDR3 DNA sequence: TGTGCCAGCAGCCAAGATACTACCCAAGAGACCCAGTACTTC. The chain combines TRBV3-1 with TRBJ2-5; D uncertain. The CDR3 runs to 14 residues. Germline loops: CDR1 LGHDT, CDR2 YNNKEL (reference sequence). The ends were cut back, 0 bases at V and 1 base at J, with 6 bases in the middle.

A single count supports this clonotype. This may arise from a read error, as a much more abundant clone is one base away. The gene calls are TRBV18 and TRBJ2-3; D might be TRBD1 (6 bases). There are 16 residues in the CDR3. Per the germline V gene, CDR1 is KGHSH and CDR2 is LQKENI. Here the CDR3 reads CTSSPLGHLRTDTQYF. For the CDR3, the DNA is TGTACCAGCTCACCGCTGGGACACCTGAGGACAGATACGCAGTATTTT. Together with reference TRBV18 and TRBJ2-3, the CDR3 gives the full variable domain: NAGVMQNPRHLVRRRGQEARLRCSPMKGHSHVYWYRQLPEEGLKFMVYLQKENIIDESGMPKERFSAEFPKEGPSILRIQQVVRGDSAAYFCTSSPLGHLRTDTQYFGPGTRLTVL.

This clonotype was seen repeatedly, ten times or more. The V gene is TRBV3-1, the J gene TRBJ2-3, with 8 bases matching TRBD1. The ends lost 7 bases at V and 2 bases at J; junction bases unmatched: 5. CDR1 is LGHDT, CDR2 YNNKEL, per germline (reference sequence). The CDR3 sequence is 14 residues long. The CDR3, as DNA: TGTGCCAGCACCCACAGGGGGAACACAGATACGCAGTATTTT. It encodes CASTHRGNTDTQYF.

This clonotype occurred a few times. The V gene is TRBV5-6, the J gene TRBJ2-5; 7 bases are shared with TRBD2. The germline gives CDR1 SGHDT, CDR2 YYEEEE. This CDR3 has 15 amino acids. V was clipped by 5 bases and J by 5 bases; unmatched bases: 12. The CDR3 DNA reads as TGTGCCAGCAGGGGAGTACTAGCGAACGGCGAGACCCAGTACTTC. Translation gives CASRGVLANGETQYF.

This chain connects TRBV5-1 to TRBJ1-5; the D gene is possibly TRBD1 (5 bases). Trimming removed 0 bases from V and 3 bases from J, with 10 bases in between. This CDR3 has 15 residues. CDR1 and CDR2 (germline): SGHRS, YFSETQ. CDR3 bases: TGCGCCAGCAGCTTGGGCCAGGGTAACAATCAGCCCCAGCATTTT. Translated: CASSLGQGNNQPQHF.

As for this clonotype: Since a much larger clone is just one base distant, this may be a read error. J is TRBJ2-7 and V is TRBV20-1; 10 bases match TRBD1. The germline V gene encodes CDR1 DFQATT and CDR2 SNEGSKA (reference sequence). CDR3 length: 15 residues. J was trimmed by 0 bases and V by 3 bases; bases with no gene match: 5. The CDR3 DNA follows: TGCAGTGCTAGGACTCGGACAGGGGGCTCCTACGAGCAGTACTTC. Encoded protein: CSARTRTGGSYEQYF.

There are a few counts of this clonotype. This chain links TRBV4-2 with TRBJ2-7; D may be TRBD2 (7 bases). Between the trimmed V and J ends, which lost 0 bases and 7 bases, there was a span of 16 bases. CDR1 is LGHNA, CDR2 YNFKEQ, per germline. The CDR3 contains 15 residues. In DNA form, the CDR3 reads TGTGCCAGCAGCCAAGACGAAGGGGGGGCAGGAGAGCAGTACTTC. The encoded protein is CASSQDEGGAGEQYF.

This clonotype was seen ten or more times. The chain links TRBV6-1 to TRBJ2-1, with 9 bases that match TRBD1. Losses at the gene ends were 6 bases for V and 8 bases for J; bases not matched to a gene: 5. In germline, CDR1 is MNHNS, CDR2 SASEGT. The CDR3 contains 13 residues. The CDR3 protein is CASRGTGLDEQFF. CDR3 bases: TGTGCCAGCAGGGGGACAGGGCTCGATGAGCAGTTCTTC.

Here the CDR3 DNA reads TGTGCCAGCAGCTTAACCTGGGGACTAGCAAACAATGAGCAGTTCTTC. Amino acid sequence: CASSLTWGLANNEQFF. The chain links TRBV7-3 to TRBJ2-1, with 9 bases fitting TRBD2. There are 16 residues in the CDR3. Germline CDR1 and CDR2: SGHTA and FQGTGA. V shed 0 bases, J shed 5 bases, and the junction held 5 bases outside the gene matches.

This clonotype was counted only a few times. The chain employs TRBV20-1 and TRBJ2-1; 9 bases fit TRBD2. The V gene end was trimmed by 5 bases and the J gene end by 7 bases; junction bases not matched to a gene: 15. The CDR3 runs to 16 residues. Germline CDR1 reads DFQATT; CDR2 reads SNEGSKA (reference sequence). The CDR3 DNA follows: TGCAGTGCTGGGCCCCTAGCGGGACTCCCTCGGAATGAGCAGTTCTTC. As protein: CSAGPLAGLPRNEQFF.

A remark on this clonotype: A much bigger clone sits one base away, suggesting this may be a read error. The V and J genes are TRBV28 and TRBJ1-2; D might be TRBD1 (6 bases). Trimming stripped 5 bases from V and 8 bases from J, with 21 bases between. Germline-derived CDR1 and CDR2 are MDHEN and SYDVKM. This CDR3 has 15 amino acids. The CDR3 sequence: CASSVSLDRPVGYTF. In DNA form, the CDR3 reads TGTGCCAGCAGTGTATCCCTAGACAGGCCCGTGGGCTACACCTTC.

In its sample, this clonotype was seen many times. The gene calls are TRBV6-1 and TRBJ1-6; D gene uncertain. Between the trimmed V and J ends, which lost 3 bases and 7 bases, there was a span of 7 bases. Germline V gene sequence: CDR1 MNHNS, CDR2 SASEGT. This CDR3 is built from 13 residues. Written as DNA, the CDR3 is TGTGCCAGCAGTGACAGGAGGAATTCACCCCTCCACTTT. It translates to CASSDRRNSPLHF.

This clonotype was seen more than once but under ten times. The chain uses TRBV29-1 and TRBJ1-1; weak D call: TRBD1 (5 bases). Germline CDR1 is SQVTM and CDR2 is ANQGSEA. This CDR3 region has 14 residues. Trimming cost V 1 base and J 1 base, with 10 bases left between them. CDR3 DNA: TGCAGCGTTGAAGCCCCTGGGGCGAACACTGAAGCTTTCTTT. Translation: CSVEAPGANTEAFF.

This chain joins TRBV5-1 and TRBJ2-1; 8 bases map to TRBD2. J gave up 7 bases and V 4 bases, and 13 bases lay outside the gene matches. The length of the CDR3 is 16 residues. Germline-derived CDR1 and CDR2 are SGHRS and YFSETQ. The CDR3 DNA reads as TGCGCCAGCAGCCCCGGAGGCGGGGGGAGGGAGAATGAGCAGTTCTTC. Amino acid sequence: CASSPGGGGRENEQFF.

This clonotype came up a few times. A much more abundant neighbour one base away suggests this may be a read error. The CDR3 DNA is TGCAGTGCTAAAGGACACTTTAACAATGAGCAGTACTTC. Translating it yields CSAKGHFNNEQYF. The chain uses TRBV20-1 and TRBJ2-5; D is perhaps TRBD1 (5 bases). The ends were cut back, 4 bases at V and 11 bases at J, with 20 bases in the middle. CDR3 size: 13 residues. Germline CDR1 reads DFQATT; CDR2 reads SNEGSKA (reference sequence).

About this clonotype itself: A much larger clone is a single base away; this may be a read error. The rearrangement links TRBV3-1 to TRBJ2-5, with 13 bases lining up with TRBD2. The germline CDR1 and CDR2 sequences are LGHDT and YNNKEL (reference sequence). This CDR3 contains 16 residues. Here the CDR3 reads CAGSPRGTSGEETQYF. The CDR3 bases are TGTGCCGGCAGCCCTCGTGGGACTAGCGGGGAAGAGACCCAGTACTTC.

The chain recombines TRBV20-1 with TRBJ2-3; 8 nucleotides match TRBD2. CDR1 is DFQATT and CDR2 is SNEGSKA in the germline V gene (reference sequence). Losses at the gene ends were 0 bases for V and 3 bases for J; bases not matched to a gene: 5. The CDR3 covers 15 residues. This CDR3 reads CSARDPQRETDTQYF. Written as DNA, the CDR3 is TGCAGTGCTAGAGACCCCCAGCGGGAGACAGATACGCAGTATTTT.

This clonotype was detected only a few times. The chain uses TRBV20-1 and TRBJ1-1; perhaps TRBD1 as D (5 bases). Germline CDR1 is DFQATT and CDR2 is SNEGSKA (reference sequence). V shed 2 bases and J shed 8 bases, with 18 bases lying between them. This CDR3 has 14 residues. CDR3 nucleotide sequence: TGCAGTGCTAGATCCCCAAGGCTGGGGGGGGAAGCTTTCTTT. As protein: CSARSPRLGGEAFF.

The gene calls are TRBV5-1 and TRBJ2-1, with 9 bases identical to TRBD2. Germline assignment: CDR1 SGHRS and CDR2 YFSETQ. The CDR3 has 16 amino acids. With V trimmed by 0 bases and J by 5 bases, 6 bases remained unmatched. In nucleotides, the CDR3 is TGCGCCAGCAGCTTGGGTCTAGCGGGAATTAACAATGAGCAGTTCTTC. Its protein is CASSLGLAGINNEQFF.

Many counts were recorded for this clonotype. This sequence joins TRBV6-2 or TRBV6-3 and TRBJ2-1; 10 bases fit TRBD2. Germline assignment: CDR1 MNHEY and CDR2 SVGEGT. This CDR3 has 16 amino acids. The J segment lost 1 base and the V segment lost 5 bases, leaving 5 bases of the junction unmatched. CDR3: CASSTGSGGSYNEQFF. DNA for the CDR3: TGTGCCAGCAGTACAGGTAGCGGGGGGTCCTACAATGAGCAGTTCTTC.

This clonotype has only a few counts. Possible read error: a much larger clone is one base away. V is TRBV7-8 and J is TRBJ2-7, with 7 bases aligning to TRBD1. CDR3 length: 14 amino acids. In germline, CDR1 is SGHVS, CDR2 FQNEAQ. J gave up 10 bases and V 1 base, and 10 bases lay outside the gene matches. CDR3 nucleotides: TGTGCCAGCAGCTTAGAACAGGGGACGAAGGCCCAGTACTTC. The encoded protein is CASSLEQGTKAQYF.

This clonotype has a count of ten or more. The chain recombines TRBV21-1 with TRBJ2-1; the tabulated D call, TRBD1, remains unverified against the DNA. TRBV21-1 is recorded as a pseudogene. This CDR3 has 14 amino acids. Here the CDR3 reads CAEPMDGGTNEQFF. DNA of the CDR3: TGTGCCGAACCCATGGACGGGGGTACCAATGAGCAGTTCTTC.

The sample holds many counts of this clonotype. V and J are TRBV4-1 and TRBJ2-3; D may be TRBD2 (6 bases). Trimming left V 0 bases short and J 5 bases short, with 12 bases between. Germline V gene lookup returns CDR1 MGHRA and CDR2 YSYEKL. The length of the CDR3 is 15 residues. The CDR3 DNA reads TGCGCCAGCAGCCAAGAGGGGAATAGCGGAGATACGCAGTATTTT. It codes for CASSQEGNSGDTQYF.

J is TRBJ1-2 and V is TRBV14; TRBD1 is a possible D gene (5 bases). Trimming took 2 bases from V and 1 from J, leaving 11 bases between them. Germline loops: CDR1 SGHDN, CDR2 FVKESK. The CDR3 sequence is 15 residues long. The CDR3 is CASSQLRDFNYGYTF. In DNA, the CDR3 is TGTGCCAGCAGCCAACTCCGGGACTTTAACTATGGCTACACCTTC.

The chain combines TRBV2 with TRBJ1-1; D remains ambiguous. Trimming stripped 0 bases from V and 5 bases from J, with 22 bases between. CDR3 length: 18 residues. The germline V gene encodes CDR1 SNHLY and CDR2 FYNNEI. In DNA form, the CDR3 reads TGTGCCAGCAGTGAAGCGCTAAGGTATTCGGATCGAAGGACTGAAGCTTTCTTT. It translates to CASSEALRYSDRRTEAFF.

Many counts were recorded for this clonotype. V gene TRBV20-1 combines with J gene TRBJ2-7; weak D call: TRBD1 (6 bases). Germline V gives CDR1 DFQATT, CDR2 SNEGSKA (reference sequence). The CDR3 runs 14 residues. Trimming took 6 bases from V and 5 from J, leaving 20 bases between them. CDR3 in amino acids: CSAPEQGRIHEQYF. For the CDR3, the DNA is TGCAGTGCGCCTGAACAGGGTCGGATCCACGAGCAGTACTTC.